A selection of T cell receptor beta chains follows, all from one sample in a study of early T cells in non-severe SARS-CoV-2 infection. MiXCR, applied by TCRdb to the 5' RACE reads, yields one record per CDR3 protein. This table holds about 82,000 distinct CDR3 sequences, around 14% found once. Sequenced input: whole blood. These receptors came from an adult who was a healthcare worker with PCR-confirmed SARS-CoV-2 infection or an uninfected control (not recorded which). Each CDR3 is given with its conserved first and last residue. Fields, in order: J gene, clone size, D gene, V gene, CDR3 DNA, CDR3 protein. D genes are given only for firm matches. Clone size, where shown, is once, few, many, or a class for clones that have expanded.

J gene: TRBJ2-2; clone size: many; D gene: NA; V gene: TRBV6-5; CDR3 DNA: TGTGCCAGCAGTCGACAGGGGCGGGGGACCGGGGAGCTGTTTTTT; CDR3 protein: CASSRQGRGTGELFF
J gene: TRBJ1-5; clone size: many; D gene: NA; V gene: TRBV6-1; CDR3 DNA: TGTGCCAGCAGTGAAGATGGCAATCAGCCCCAGCATTTT; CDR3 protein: CASSEDGNQPQHF
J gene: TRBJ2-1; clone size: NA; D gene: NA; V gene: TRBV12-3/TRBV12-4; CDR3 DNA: TGTGCCAGCAGTTTTCGAGATGAGCAGTTCTTC; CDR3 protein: CASSFRDEQFF
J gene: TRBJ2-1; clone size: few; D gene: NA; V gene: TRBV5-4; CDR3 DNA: TGTGCCAGCAGCGCGGACAGGGCGGGGGACAATGAGCAGTTCTTC; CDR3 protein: CASSADRAGDNEQFF
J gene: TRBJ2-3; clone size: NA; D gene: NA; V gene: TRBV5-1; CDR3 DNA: TGCGCCAGCAGCGGGGGAGGACGCACAGATACGCAGTATTTT; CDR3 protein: CASSGGGRTDTQYF
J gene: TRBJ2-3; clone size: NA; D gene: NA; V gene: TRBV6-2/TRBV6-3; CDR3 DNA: TGTGCCAGCAGTTACCGGAGGGATACGCAGTATTTT; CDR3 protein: CASSYRRDTQYF
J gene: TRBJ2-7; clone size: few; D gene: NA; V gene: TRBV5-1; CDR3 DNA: TGCGCCAGCACGGCCGGGACGGCAGCCTACGAGCAGTACTTC; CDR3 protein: CASTAGTAAYEQYF
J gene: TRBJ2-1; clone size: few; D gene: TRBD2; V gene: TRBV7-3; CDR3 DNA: TGTGCCAGCAGCTTAGGGGAGGGAGCCTACAATGAGCAGTTCTTC; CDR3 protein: CASSLGEGAYNEQFF
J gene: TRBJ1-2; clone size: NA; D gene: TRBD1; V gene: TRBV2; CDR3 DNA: TGTGCCAGCGGACAGGGCAGGAACTACGACACCTTC; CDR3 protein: CASGQGRNYDTF
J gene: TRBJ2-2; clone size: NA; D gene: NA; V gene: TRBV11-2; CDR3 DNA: TGTGCCAGCAGCTCCTGGACGGACGTGAACACCGGGGAGCTGTTTTTT; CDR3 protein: CASSSWTDVNTGELFF
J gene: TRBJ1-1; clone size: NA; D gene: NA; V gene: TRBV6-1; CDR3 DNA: TGTGCCAGCAGCTCAAGACCGGGACCTGAAGCTTTCTTT; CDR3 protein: CASSSRPGPEAFF
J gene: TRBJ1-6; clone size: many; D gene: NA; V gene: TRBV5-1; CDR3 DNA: TGCGCCAGCAGACAGTCGTCCTATAATTCACCCCTCCACTTT; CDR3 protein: CASRQSSYNSPLHF
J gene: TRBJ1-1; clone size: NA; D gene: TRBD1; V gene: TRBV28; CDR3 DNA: TGTGCCAGCAGTGGGACAGCAAGCATGAACACTGAAGCTTTCTTT; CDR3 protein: CASSGTASMNTEAFF
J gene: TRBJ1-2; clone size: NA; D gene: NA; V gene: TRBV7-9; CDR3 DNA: TGTGCCAGCACCCTGACAGCCGACTATGGCTACACCTTC; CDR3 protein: CASTLTADYGYTF
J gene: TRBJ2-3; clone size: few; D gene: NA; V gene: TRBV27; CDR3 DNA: TGTGCCAGCAGTTTGAGTTTCGAGCAAAGCACAGATACGCAGTATTTT; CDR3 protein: CASSLSFEQSTDTQYF
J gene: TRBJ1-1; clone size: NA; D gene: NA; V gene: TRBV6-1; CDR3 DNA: TGTGCCAGCAGCCTACAGCTAGAAGCTTTCTTT; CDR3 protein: CASSLQLEAFF
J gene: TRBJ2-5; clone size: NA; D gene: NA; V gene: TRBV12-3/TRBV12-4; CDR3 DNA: TGTGCCAGCAGGAAAAGAGGGGGATCGGAGACCCAGTACTTC; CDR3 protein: CASRKRGGSETQYF
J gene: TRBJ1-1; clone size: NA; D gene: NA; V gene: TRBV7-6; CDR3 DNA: TGTGCCAGCAGCTTACAACAGCCAGGGGAAGCTTTCTTT; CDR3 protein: CASSLQQPGEAFF